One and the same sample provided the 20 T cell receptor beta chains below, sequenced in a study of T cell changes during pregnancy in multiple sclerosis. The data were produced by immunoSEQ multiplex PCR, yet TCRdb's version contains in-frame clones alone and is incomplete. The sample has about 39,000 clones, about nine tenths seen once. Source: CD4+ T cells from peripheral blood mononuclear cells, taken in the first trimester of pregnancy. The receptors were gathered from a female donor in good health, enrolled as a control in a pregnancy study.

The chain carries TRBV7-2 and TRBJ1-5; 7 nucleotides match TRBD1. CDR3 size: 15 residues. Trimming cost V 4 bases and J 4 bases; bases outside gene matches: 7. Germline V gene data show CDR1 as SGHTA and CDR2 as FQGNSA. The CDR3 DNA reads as TGTGCCAGCAGCTGGACCGGGACAGAGAATCAGCCCCAGCATTTT. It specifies CASSWTGTENQPQHF.

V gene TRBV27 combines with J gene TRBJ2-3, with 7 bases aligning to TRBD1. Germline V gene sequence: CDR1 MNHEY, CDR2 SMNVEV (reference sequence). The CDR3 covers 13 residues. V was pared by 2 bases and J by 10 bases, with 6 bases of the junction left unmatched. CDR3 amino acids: CASSLRTGTPQYF. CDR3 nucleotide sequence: TGTGCCAGCAGTTTACGGACAGGAACACCGCAGTATTTT.

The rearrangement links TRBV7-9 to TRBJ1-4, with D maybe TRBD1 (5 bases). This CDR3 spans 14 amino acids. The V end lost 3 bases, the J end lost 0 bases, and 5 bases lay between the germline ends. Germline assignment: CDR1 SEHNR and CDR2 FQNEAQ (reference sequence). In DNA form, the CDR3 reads TGTGCCAGCAGCTTCAGGGCAACTAATGAAAAACTGTTTTTT. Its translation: CASSFRATNEKLFF. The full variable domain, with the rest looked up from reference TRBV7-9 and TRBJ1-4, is DTGVSQNPRHKITKRGQNVTFRCDPISEHNRLYWYRQTLGQGPEFLTYFQNEAQLEKSRLLSDRFSAERPKGSFSTLEIQRTEQGDSAMYLCASSFRATNEKLFFGSGTQLSVL.

CDR3 sequence: CASSVTGGVNSPLHF. As DNA, the CDR3 is TGTGCCAGCAGCGTGACAGGGGGGGTGAATTCACCCCTCCACTTT. The V gene is TRBV9, the J gene TRBJ1-6, with 9 bases fitting TRBD1. CDR1 is SGDLS and CDR2 is YYNGEE in the germline V gene. The ends lost 2 bases at V and 7 bases at J; junction bases unmatched: 4. There are 15 residues in the CDR3.

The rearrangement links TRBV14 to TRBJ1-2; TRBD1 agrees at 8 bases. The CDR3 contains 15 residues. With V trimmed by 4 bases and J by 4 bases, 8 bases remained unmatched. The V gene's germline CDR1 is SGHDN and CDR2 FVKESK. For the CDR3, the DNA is TGTGCCAGCAGCCCCAACAGGGGGGCGGGCTATGGCTACACCTTC. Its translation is CASSPNRGAGYGYTF. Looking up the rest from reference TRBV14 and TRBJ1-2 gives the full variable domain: EAGVTQFPSHSVIEKGQTVTLRCDPISGHDNLYWYRRVMGKEIKFLLHFVKESKQDESGMPNNRFLAERTGGTYSTLKVQPAELEDSGVYFCASSPNRGAGYGYTFGSGTRLTVV.

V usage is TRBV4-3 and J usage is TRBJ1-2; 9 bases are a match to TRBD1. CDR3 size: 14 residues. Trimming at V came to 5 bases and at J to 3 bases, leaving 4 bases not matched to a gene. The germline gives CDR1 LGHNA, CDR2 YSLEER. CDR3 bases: TGCGCCAGCAGCGGGCGACAGGGGGACTATGGCTACACCTTC. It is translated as CASSGRQGDYGYTF.

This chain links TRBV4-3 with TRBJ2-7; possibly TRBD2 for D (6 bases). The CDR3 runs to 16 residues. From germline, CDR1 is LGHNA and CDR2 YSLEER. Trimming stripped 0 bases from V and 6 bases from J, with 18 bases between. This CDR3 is CASSQEKEASALEQYF. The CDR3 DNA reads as TGCGCCAGCAGCCAAGAAAAAGAGGCTAGCGCTCTCGAGCAGTACTTC.

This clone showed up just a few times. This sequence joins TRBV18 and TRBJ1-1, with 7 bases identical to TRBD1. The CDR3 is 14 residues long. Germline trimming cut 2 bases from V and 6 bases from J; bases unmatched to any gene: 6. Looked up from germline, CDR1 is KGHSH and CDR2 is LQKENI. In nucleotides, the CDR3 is TGTGCCAGCTCACCAGACAGGGTAGAATCTGAAGCTTTCTTT. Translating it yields CASSPDRVESEAFF.

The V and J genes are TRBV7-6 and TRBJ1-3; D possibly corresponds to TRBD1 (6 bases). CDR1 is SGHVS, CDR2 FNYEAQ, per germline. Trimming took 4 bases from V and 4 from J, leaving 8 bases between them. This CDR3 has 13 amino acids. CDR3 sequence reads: CASSWGQGNTIYF. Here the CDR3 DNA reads TGTGCCAGCAGCTGGGGACAAGGAAACACCATATATTTT.

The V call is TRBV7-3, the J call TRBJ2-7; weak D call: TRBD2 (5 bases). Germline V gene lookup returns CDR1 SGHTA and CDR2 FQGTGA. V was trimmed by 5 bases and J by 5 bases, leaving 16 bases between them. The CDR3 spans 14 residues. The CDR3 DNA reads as TGTGCCAGCAGCCCAGGACTCGGAAGGGACGAGCAGTACTTC. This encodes CASSPGLGRDEQYF.

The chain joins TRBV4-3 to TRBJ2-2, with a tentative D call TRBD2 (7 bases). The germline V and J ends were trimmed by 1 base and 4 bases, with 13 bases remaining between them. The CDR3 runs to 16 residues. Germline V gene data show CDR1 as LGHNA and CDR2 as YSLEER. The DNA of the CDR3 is TGCGCCAGCAGCCAAGCCCCTCGGGGGGCCACCGGGGAGCTGTTTTTT. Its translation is CASSQAPRGATGELFF.

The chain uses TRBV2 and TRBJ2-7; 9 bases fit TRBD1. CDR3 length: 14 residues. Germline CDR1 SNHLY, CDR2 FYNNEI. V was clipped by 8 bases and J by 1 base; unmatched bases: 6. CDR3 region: CASFRDRDSYEQYF. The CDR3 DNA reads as TGTGCCAGCTTCCGGGACAGGGATTCCTACGAGCAGTACTTC. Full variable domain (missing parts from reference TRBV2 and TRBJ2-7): EPEVTQTPSHQVTQMGQEVILRCVPISNHLYFYWYRQILGQKVEFLVSFYNNEISEKSEIFDDQFSVERPDGSNFTLKIRSTKLEDSAMYFCASFRDRDSYEQYFGPGTRLTVT.

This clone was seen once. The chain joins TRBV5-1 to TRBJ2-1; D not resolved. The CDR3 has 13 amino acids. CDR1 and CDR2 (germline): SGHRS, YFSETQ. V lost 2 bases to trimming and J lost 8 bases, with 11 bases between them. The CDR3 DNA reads TGCGCCAGCAGCTTAGTGGGCCCCGATGAGCAGTTCTTC. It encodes CASSLVGPDEQFF.

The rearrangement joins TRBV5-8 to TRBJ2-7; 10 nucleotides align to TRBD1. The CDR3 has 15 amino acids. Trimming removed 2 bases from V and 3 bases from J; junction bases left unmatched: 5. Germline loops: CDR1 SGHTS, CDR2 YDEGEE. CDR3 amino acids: CASSLPGQGNYEQYF. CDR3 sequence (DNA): TGTGCCAGCAGCTTACCGGGACAGGGGAACTACGAGCAGTACTTC.

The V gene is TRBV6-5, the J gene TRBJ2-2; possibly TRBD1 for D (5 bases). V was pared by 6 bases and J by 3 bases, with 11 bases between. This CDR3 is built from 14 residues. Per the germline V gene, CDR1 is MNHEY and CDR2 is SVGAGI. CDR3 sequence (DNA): TGTGCCAGCAGGAACGTCAGGGACACCGGGGAGCTGTTTTTT. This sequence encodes CASRNVRDTGELFF.

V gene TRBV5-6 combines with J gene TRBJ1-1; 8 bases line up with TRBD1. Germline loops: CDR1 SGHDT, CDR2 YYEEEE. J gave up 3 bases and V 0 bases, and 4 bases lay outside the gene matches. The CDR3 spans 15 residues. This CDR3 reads CASSLVQGADTEAFF. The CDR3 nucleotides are TGTGCCAGCAGCTTGGTGCAGGGGGCGGACACTGAAGCTTTCTTT.

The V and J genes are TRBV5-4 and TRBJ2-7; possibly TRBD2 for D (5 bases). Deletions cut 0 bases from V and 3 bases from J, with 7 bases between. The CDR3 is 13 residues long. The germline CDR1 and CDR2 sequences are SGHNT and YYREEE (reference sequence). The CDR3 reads CASSLGSDYEQYF. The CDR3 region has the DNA TGTGCCAGCAGCTTGGGTAGCGACTACGAGCAGTACTTC.

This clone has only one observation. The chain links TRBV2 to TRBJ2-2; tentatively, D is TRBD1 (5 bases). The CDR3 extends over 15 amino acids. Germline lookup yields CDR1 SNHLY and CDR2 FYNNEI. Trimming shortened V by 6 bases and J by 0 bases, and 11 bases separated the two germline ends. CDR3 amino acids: CASRPGMSNTGELFF. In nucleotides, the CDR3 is TGTGCCAGCAGGCCAGGGATGTCGAACACCGGGGAGCTGTTTTTT. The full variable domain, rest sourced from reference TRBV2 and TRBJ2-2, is EPEVTQTPSHQVTQMGQEVILRCVPISNHLYFYWYRQILGQKVEFLVSFYNNEISEKSEIFDDQFSVERPDGSNFTLKIRSTKLEDSAMYFCASRPGMSNTGELFFGEGSRLTVL.

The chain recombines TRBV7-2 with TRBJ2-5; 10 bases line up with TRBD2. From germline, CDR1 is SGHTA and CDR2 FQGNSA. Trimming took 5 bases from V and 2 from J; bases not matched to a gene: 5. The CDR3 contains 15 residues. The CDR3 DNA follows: TGTGCCAGCAGCCGGGAAGCGGGGGGGCAAGAGACCCAGTACTTC. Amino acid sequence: CASSREAGGQETQYF.

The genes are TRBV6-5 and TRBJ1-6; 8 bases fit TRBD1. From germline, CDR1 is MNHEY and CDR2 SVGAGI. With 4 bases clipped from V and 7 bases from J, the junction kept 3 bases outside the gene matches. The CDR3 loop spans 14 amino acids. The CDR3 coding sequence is TGTGCCAGCAGTTCTTCAGGGGGCAATTCACCCCTCCACTTT. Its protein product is CASSSSGGNSPLHF.